These 18 T cell receptor beta chains were all obtained from the same sample, sequenced in a study of OX40 agonist ivuxolimab in advanced cancers. Profiling relied on immunoSEQ multiplex PCR, and the TCRdb table lists in-frame clones only, not all of them. This repertoire shows roughly 12,000 clones, roughly 80% found once; its top ten account for about 9.2%. The sample in question was CD4+ or CD8+ T cells sorted from blood, obtained in a trial of the OX40 agonist ivuxolimab. Receptors originate from an adult with an advanced solid tumor such as melanoma, head and neck, liver or kidney cancer.

The chain is built from TRBV10-1 and TRBJ2-7; D might be TRBD2 (6 bases). Trimming took 2 bases from V and 3 from J, leaving 8 bases between them. The germline V gene encodes CDR1 WNHNN and CDR2 SYGVQD (reference sequence). CDR3 length: 13 amino acids. The CDR3 spells CASSEGLNYEQYF. In DNA, the CDR3 is TGCGCCAGCAGTGAGGGACTAAACTACGAGCAGTACTTC.

The chain carries TRBV6-6 and TRBJ2-7, with D unresolved. Trimming pared 0 bases from V and 4 bases from J, leaving 7 bases between. CDR1 and CDR2 from the germline V gene are MNHNY and SVGAGI (reference sequence). The CDR3 runs 13 residues. The CDR3 DNA is TGTGCCAGCAGTTACTCGGGAAGTTACGAGCAGTACTTC. Translation gives CASSYSGSYEQYF.

This sequence joins TRBV5-1 and TRBJ2-3; D possibly corresponds to TRBD2 (5 bases). This CDR3 comprises 15 residues. The germline V and J ends were trimmed by 4 bases and 2 bases, with 14 bases remaining between them. Germline CDR1 and CDR2: SGHRS and YFSETQ. The CDR3, as DNA: TGCGCCAGCAGCCTACGCGGGCGTATCACAGATACGCAGTATTTT. Translation: CASSLRGRITDTQYF. Filled out from reference TRBV5-1 and TRBJ2-3, the complete variable domain reads KAGVTQTPRYLIKTRGQQVTLSCSPISGHRSVSWYQQTPGQGLQFLFEYFSETQRNKGNFPGRFSGRQFSNSRSEMNVSTLELGDSALYLCASSLRGRITDTQYFGPGTRLTVL.

The chain recombines TRBV2 with TRBJ2-5, with 15 positions matching TRBD2. The V gene's germline CDR1 is SNHLY and CDR2 FYNNEI. Losses at the gene ends were 6 bases for V and 5 bases for J; bases not matched to a gene: 4. The CDR3 extends over 15 amino acids. Here the CDR3 reads CASRTGTSGGETQYF. The CDR3 nucleotides read TGTGCCAGCAGAACCGGGACTAGCGGGGGGGAGACCCAGTACTTC.

This chain uses TRBV2 with TRBJ1-5; D is perhaps TRBD1 (5 bases). V lost 8 bases, J lost 10 bases, and 24 bases lay in between. Germline lookup yields CDR1 SNHLY and CDR2 FYNNEI. The CDR3 covers 15 residues. CDR3 sequence reads: CASQGGSSRGEPQHF. CDR3 nucleotides: TGTGCCAGCCAAGGAGGATCCAGCCGGGGGGAACCCCAGCATTTT.

The chain is built from TRBV5-6 and TRBJ2-7; possible D gene TRBD2, 6 bases. The germline CDR1 and CDR2 sequences are SGHDT and YYEEEE. Trimming shortened V by 1 base and J by 7 bases, and 18 bases separated the two germline ends. The CDR3 totals 15 residues. The CDR3 DNA reads TGTGCCAGCAGCTTGCGCGGGGTGGACCGCTGGGAGCAGTACTTC. It codes for CASSLRGVDRWEQYF. Looking up the rest from reference TRBV5-6 and TRBJ2-7 gives the full variable domain: DAGVTQSPTHLIKTRGQQVTLRCSPKSGHDTVSWYQQALGQGPQFIFQYYEEEERQRGNFPDRFSGHQFPNYSSELNVNALLLGDSALYLCASSLRGVDRWEQYFGPGTRLTVT.

The rearrangement links TRBV6-1 to TRBJ2-1; a weak D match, TRBD2 (5 bases). The germline V and J ends were trimmed by 7 bases and 6 bases, with 16 bases remaining between them. The CDR3 consists of 14 residues. Germline V gene sequence: CDR1 MNHNS, CDR2 SASEGT. The CDR3 DNA reads as TGTGCCAGCAAAAAAAGGACTCTAGGCAATGAGCAGTTCTTC. Protein product: CASKKRTLGNEQFF.

Concerning this clone itself: This CDR3 is also generated by other DNA sequences in the sample. The V call is TRBV5-4, the J call TRBJ2-7, with D possibly matching TRBD1 (5 bases). The V end lost 5 bases, the J end lost 3 bases, and 9 bases lay between the germline ends. Germline V lookup: CDR1 SGHNT, CDR2 YYREEE (reference sequence). The CDR3 loop spans 12 amino acids. DNA for the CDR3: TGTGCCAGCAGGAAAGACAGCTACGAGCAGTACTTC. Translated: CASRKDSYEQYF.

This chain uses TRBV4-1 with TRBJ2-1, with 8 bases lining up with TRBD1. Trimming at V came to 3 bases and at J to 2 bases, leaving 9 bases not matched to a gene. CDR3 length: 17 residues. Looked up from germline, CDR1 is MGHRA and CDR2 is YSYEKL. CDR3 DNA sequence: TGCGCCAGCAGCCAGAGGGGGACAGGACTGACCTACAATGAGCAGTTCTTC. It translates to CASSQRGTGLTYNEQFF.

This clone turned up a few times. In DNA form, the CDR3 reads TGTGCCAGCAGCTCAATAGACTGGGGGCAGTTCTTC. Translated, it gives CASSSIDWGQFF. This chain connects TRBV7-9 to TRBJ2-1; D ambiguous. Germline V lookup: CDR1 SEHNR, CDR2 FQNEAQ (reference sequence). There are 12 residues in the CDR3. The germline V and J ends were trimmed by 4 bases and 12 bases, with 13 bases remaining between them.

This chain connects TRBV5-4 to TRBJ1-1; unclear D gene. There are 16 residues in the CDR3. The V end was cut by 0 bases, the J end by 0 bases, with 12 bases between. CDR1 and CDR2 from the germline V gene are SGHNT and YYREEE (reference sequence). The CDR3 DNA follows: TGTGCCAGCAGCTTGGAGGCAGGAGTAATGAACACTGAAGCTTTCTTT. This translates into CASSLEAGVMNTEAFF.

This chain connects TRBV7-9 to TRBJ2-3; D might be TRBD2 (6 bases). The CDR3 is made up of 15 amino acids. Germline assignment: CDR1 SEHNR and CDR2 FQNEAQ (reference sequence). V was trimmed by 5 bases and J by 0 bases, leaving 12 bases between them. This CDR3 is CASSPGSGSTDTQYF. CDR3 nucleotides: TGTGCCAGCAGCCCGGGCAGCGGGAGCACAGATACGCAGTATTTT.

By share, this clone counts as medium-sized. The J gene is TRBJ1-6, the V gene TRBV5-1; 9 bases fit TRBD1. Per germline, CDR1 SGHRS and CDR2 YFSETQ. V dropped 4 bases and J dropped 4; count of bases not matched to a gene: 12. CDR3 length equals 18 residues. The CDR3 nucleotides are TGCGCCAGCAGCGAAAGGGGAGGACAGGGGTCTTATAATTCACCCCTCCACTTT. As protein: CASSERGGQGSYNSPLHF.

The rearrangement uses TRBV19 and TRBJ2-7; D possibly corresponds to TRBD1 (5 bases). The CDR3 is 14 amino acids. The V end lost 1 base, the J end lost 1 base, and 8 bases lay between the germline ends. Germline CDR1 reads LNHDA; CDR2 reads SQIVND (reference sequence). In DNA form, the CDR3 reads TGTGCCAGTAGTATAGGGGCAGGGTCCTACGAGCAGTACTTC. Its protein is CASSIGAGSYEQYF.

The chain has TRBV19 and TRBJ1-2; the match to TRBD1 covers 11 bases. Per germline, CDR1 LNHDA and CDR2 SQIVND (reference sequence). The junction had 3 bases not matched to a gene; V was cut back by 3 bases and J by 3 bases. The CDR3 spans 15 residues. The CDR3 loop is CASSMGQGEYYGYTF. Written as DNA, the CDR3 is TGTGCCAGTAGTATGGGACAGGGGGAATACTATGGCTACACCTTC.

The chain has TRBV5-1 and TRBJ2-5; D is possibly TRBD1 (6 bases). Per the germline V gene, CDR1 is SGHRS and CDR2 is YFSETQ. The CDR3 runs to 17 residues. Trimming pared 4 bases from V and 5 bases from J, leaving 24 bases between. The CDR3 loop is CASSPPQGQGWGETQYF. CDR3 sequence (DNA): TGCGCCAGCAGCCCCCCCCAGGGGCAGGGATGGGGGGAGACCCAGTACTTC.

The chain carries TRBV19 and TRBJ1-1; TRBD1 is a possible D gene (5 bases). Germline CDR1 is LNHDA and CDR2 is SQIVND (reference sequence). Trimming left V 4 bases short and J 0 bases short, with 6 bases between. The CDR3 totals 13 residues. The CDR3 DNA sequence: TGTGCCAGTAGTACGACAGTGAACACTGAAGCTTTCTTT. Amino acid sequence: CASSTTVNTEAFF. Complete variable domain (other parts from reference TRBV19 and TRBJ1-1): DGGITQSPKYLFRKEGQNVTLSCEQNLNHDAMYWYRQDPGQGLRLIYYSQIVNDFQKGDIAEGYSVSREKKESFPLTVTSAQKNPTAFYLCASSTTVNTEAFFGQGTRLTVV.

The chain links TRBV11-2 to TRBJ2-7, with TRBD1 matching over 10 bases. Germline V gives CDR1 SGHAT, CDR2 FQNNGV. Trimming took 3 bases from V and 1 from J; bases not matched to a gene: 6. The CDR3 totals 16 residues. The CDR3 loop reads CASSFPRDRGSYEQYF. The CDR3, as DNA: TGTGCCAGCAGCTTCCCCCGGGACAGGGGTTCCTACGAGCAGTACTTC.